A single TCR beta chain is shown here with its context. V was clipped by 7 bases and J by 5 bases, with 20 bases between them. In germline, CDR1 is WNHNN, CDR2 SYGVQD (reference sequence). This CDR3 region has 15 residues. This entry comes from a study of blood T cell repertoires in COVID-19. As processed by the authors: It was from reference gene primer amplification that nucleated cell counts were estimated. Method: immunoSEQ multiplex PCR; TCRdb's copy keeps in-frame clones and lacks some. The V and J calls and the clone size are those of that table, but D and trimming were determined from the DNA. This table holds about 250,000 clones, approximately 90% found once. All recovered Cohort 3 donors got two negative PCRs, got clearance, or saw symptom resolution.

This sequence joins TRBV10-1 and TRBJ1-2, with no clear D. This TCR was sampled from a woman under 30 who had recovered from COVID-19. The material sequenced was PBMCs or T cells enriched from blood (not recorded which). CDR3 DNA sequence: TGCGCCAGCAAATTGGAAAGAGTCGAGGAATATGGCTACACCTTC. Its translation is CASKLERVEEYGYTF.